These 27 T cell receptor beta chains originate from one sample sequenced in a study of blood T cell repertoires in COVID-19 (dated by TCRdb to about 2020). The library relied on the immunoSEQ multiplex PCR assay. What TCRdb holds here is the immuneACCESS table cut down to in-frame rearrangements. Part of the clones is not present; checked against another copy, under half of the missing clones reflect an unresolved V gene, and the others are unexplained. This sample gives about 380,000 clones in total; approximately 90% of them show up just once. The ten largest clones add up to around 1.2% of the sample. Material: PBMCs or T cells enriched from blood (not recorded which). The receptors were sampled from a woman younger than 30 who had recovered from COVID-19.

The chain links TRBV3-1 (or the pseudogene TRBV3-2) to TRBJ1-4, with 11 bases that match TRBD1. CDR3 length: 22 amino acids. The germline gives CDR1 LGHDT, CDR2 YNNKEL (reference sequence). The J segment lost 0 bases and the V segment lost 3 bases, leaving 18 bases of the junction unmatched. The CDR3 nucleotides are TGTGCCAGCAGCCAGCATTGGGGCTATCCGGGACAGGGGGGTGCAACTAATGAAAAACTGTTTTTT. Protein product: CASSQHWGYPGQGGATNEKLFF.

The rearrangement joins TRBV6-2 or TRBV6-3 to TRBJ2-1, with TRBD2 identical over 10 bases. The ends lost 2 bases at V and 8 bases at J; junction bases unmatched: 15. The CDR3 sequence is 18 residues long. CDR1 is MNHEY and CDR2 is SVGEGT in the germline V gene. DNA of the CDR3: TGTGCCAGCAGTTACACTTACTACGGGACTAGCGAGCAGGATGAGCAGTTCTTC. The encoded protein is CASSYTYYGTSEQDEQFF.

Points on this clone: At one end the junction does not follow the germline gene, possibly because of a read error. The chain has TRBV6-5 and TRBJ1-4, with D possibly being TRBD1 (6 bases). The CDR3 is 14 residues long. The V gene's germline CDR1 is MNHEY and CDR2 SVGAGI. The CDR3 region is CASRRGGAKEKLFF. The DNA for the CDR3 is TGTGCCAGCAGGAGGGGGGGGGCTAAAGAAAAACTGTTTTTT.

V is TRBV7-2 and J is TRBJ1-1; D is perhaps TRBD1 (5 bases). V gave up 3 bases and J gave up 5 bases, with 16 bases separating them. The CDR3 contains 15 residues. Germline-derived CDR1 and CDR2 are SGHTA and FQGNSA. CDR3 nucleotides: TGTGCCAGCAGCTTTTCCCGGGGGGTGGGGACTGAAGCTTTCTTT. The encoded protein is CASSFSRGVGTEAFF.

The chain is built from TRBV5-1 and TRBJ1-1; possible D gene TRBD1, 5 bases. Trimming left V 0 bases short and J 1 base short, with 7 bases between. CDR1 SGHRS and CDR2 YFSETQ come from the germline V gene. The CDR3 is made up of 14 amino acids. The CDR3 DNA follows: TGCGCCAGCAGCTTGGCCACAGGGAACACTGAAGCTTTCTTT. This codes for CASSLATGNTEAFF.

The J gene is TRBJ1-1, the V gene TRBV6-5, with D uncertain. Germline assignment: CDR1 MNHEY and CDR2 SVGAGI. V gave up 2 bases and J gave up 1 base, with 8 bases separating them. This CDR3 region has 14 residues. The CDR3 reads CASSYVGGNTEAFF. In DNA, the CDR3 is TGTGCCAGCAGTTACGTCGGCGGGAACACTGAAGCTTTCTTT.

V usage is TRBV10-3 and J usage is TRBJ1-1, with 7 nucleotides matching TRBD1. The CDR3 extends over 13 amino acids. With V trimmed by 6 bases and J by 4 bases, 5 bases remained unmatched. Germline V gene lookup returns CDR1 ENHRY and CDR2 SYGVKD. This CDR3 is CAIRGTVLTEAFF. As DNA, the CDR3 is TGTGCCATCAGGGGGACAGTCCTCACTGAAGCTTTCTTT.

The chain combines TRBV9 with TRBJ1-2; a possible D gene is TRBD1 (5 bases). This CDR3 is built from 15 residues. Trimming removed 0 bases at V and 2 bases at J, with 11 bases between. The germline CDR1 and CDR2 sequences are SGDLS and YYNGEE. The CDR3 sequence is CASSVGQGPNYGYTF. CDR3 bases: TGTGCCAGCAGCGTAGGTCAGGGCCCGAACTATGGCTACACCTTC.

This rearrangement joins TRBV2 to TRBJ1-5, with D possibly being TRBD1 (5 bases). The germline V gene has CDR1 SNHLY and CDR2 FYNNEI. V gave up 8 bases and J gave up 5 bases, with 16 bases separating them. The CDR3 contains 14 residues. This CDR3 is CASWSALGHQPQHF. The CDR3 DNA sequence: TGTGCCAGCTGGTCGGCACTGGGGCATCAGCCCCAGCATTTT. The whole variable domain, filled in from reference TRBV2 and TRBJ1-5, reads EPEVTQTPSHQVTQMGQEVILRCVPISNHLYFYWYRQILGQKVEFLVSFYNNEISEKSEIFDDQFSVERPDGSNFTLKIRSTKLEDSAMYFCASWSALGHQPQHFGDGTRLSIL.

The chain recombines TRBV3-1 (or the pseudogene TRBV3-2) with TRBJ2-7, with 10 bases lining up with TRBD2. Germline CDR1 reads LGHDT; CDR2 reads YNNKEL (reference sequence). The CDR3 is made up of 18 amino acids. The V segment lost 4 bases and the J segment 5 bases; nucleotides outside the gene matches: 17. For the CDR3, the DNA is TGTGCCAGCAGCCCCAAAAATCGAGGGGGACTAGCGCAGCACGAGCAGTACTTC. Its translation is CASSPKNRGGLAQHEQYF.

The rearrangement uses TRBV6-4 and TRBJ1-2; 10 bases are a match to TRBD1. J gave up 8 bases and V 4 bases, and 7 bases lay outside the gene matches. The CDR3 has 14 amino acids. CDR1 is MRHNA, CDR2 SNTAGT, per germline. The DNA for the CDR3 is TGTGCCAGCAGTGGCGGGGGACAGGGGCACGGCTACACCTTC. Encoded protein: CASSGGGQGHGYTF.

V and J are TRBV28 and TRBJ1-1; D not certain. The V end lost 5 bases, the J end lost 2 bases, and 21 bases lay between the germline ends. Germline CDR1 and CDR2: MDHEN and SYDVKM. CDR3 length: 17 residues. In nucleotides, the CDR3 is TGTGCCAGCAGTCAACCCGGGTTGGGTACCCTTAACACTGAAGCTTTCTTT. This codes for CASSQPGLGTLNTEAFF.

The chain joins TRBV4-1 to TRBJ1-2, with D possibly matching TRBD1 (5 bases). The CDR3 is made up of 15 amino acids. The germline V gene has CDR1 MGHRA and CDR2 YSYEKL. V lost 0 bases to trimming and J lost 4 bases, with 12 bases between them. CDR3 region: CASSQDTGGGYGYTF. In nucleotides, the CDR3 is TGCGCCAGCAGCCAAGATACGGGGGGAGGCTATGGCTACACCTTC.

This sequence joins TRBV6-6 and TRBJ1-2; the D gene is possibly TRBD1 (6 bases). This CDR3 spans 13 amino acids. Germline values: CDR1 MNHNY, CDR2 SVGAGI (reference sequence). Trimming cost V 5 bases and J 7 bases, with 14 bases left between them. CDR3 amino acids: CASSHFRDTGYTF. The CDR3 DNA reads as TGTGCCAGCAGTCACTTCCGGGACACTGGCTACACCTTC.

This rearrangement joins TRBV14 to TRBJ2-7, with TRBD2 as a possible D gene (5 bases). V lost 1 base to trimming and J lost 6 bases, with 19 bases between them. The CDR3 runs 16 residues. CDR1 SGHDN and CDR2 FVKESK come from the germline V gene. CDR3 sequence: CASSQARWAAAGEQYF. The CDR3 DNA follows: TGTGCCAGCAGCCAAGCTCGGTGGGCTGCGGCGGGCGAGCAGTACTTC.

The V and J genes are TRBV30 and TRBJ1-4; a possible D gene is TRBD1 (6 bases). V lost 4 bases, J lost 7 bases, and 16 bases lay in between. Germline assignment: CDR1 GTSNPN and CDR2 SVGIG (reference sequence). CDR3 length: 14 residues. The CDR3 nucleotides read TGTGCCTGGAATCCGGGGGGCGCCGGTGAAAAACTGTTTTTT. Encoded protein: CAWNPGGAGEKLFF.

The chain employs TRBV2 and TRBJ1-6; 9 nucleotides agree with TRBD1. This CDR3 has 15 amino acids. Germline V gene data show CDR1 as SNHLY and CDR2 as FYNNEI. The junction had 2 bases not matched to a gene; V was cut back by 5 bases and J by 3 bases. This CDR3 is CASSSDRGYNSPLHF. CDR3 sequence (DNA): TGTGCCAGCAGTTCGGACAGGGGCTATAATTCACCCCTCCACTTT.

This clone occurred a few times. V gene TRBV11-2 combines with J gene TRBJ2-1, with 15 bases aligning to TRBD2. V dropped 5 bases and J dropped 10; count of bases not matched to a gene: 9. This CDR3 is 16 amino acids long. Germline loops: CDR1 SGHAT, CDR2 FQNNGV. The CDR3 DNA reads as TGTGCCAGCAGCCTCGCCGGGACTAGCGGGGGGATCGAGCAGTTCTTC. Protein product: CASSLAGTSGGIEQFF.

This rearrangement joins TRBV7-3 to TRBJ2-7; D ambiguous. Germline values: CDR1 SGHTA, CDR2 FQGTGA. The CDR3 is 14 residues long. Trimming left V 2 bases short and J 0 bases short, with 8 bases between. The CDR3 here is CASSLGSSSYEQYF. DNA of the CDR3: TGTGCCAGCAGCTTAGGCTCAAGCTCCTACGAGCAGTACTTC.

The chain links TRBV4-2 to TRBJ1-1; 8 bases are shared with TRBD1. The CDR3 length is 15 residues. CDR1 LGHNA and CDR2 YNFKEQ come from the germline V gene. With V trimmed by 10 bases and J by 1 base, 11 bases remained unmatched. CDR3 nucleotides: TGTGCCACCCGCACGATACAGGGGGGGAACACTGAAGCTTTCTTT. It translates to CATRTIQGGNTEAFF.

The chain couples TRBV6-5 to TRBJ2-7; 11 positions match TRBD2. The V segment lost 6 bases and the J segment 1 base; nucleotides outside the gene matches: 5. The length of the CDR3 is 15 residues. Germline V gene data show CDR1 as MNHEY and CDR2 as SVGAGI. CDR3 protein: CASRPTSGGSYEQYF. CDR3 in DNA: TGTGCCAGCAGACCTACTAGCGGGGGATCCTACGAGCAGTACTTC.

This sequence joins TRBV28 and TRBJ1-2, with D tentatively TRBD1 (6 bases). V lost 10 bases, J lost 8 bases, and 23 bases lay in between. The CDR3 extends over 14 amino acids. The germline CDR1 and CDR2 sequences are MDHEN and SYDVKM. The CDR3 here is CATNVLKGVGGYTF. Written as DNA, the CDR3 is TGTGCCACCAACGTTCTGAAGGGGGTGGGGGGCTACACCTTC.

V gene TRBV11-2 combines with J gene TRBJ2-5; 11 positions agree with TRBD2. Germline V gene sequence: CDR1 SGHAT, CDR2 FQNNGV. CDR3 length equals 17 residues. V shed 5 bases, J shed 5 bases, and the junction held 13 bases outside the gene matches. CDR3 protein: CASSPGVAGGAGETQYF. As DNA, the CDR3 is TGTGCCAGCAGCCCCGGGGTAGCGGGGGGGGCCGGGGAGACCCAGTACTTC.

The CDR3 region has the DNA TGCGCCAGCAGCTTGAGGGGCGGACAGGGTAGTAGGGAGACCCAGTACTTC. This sequence encodes CASSLRGGQGSRETQYF. V gene TRBV5-1 combines with J gene TRBJ2-5; 8 nucleotides agree with TRBD1. V was clipped by 1 base and J by 5 bases; unmatched bases: 13. Per germline, CDR1 SGHRS and CDR2 YFSETQ. CDR3 size: 17 residues.

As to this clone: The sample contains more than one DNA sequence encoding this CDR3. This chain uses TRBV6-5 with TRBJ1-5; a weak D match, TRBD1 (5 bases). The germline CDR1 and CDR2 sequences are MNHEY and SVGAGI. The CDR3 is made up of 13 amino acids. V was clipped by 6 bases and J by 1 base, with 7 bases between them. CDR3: CASRRGSNQPQHF. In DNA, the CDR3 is TGTGCCAGCAGGCGGGGGAGCAATCAGCCCCAGCATTTT.

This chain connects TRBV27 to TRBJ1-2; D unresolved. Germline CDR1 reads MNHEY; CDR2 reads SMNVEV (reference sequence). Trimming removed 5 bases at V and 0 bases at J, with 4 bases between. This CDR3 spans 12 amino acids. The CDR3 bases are TGTGCCAGCAGTACAGCTAACTATGGCTACACCTTC. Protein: CASSTANYGYTF.

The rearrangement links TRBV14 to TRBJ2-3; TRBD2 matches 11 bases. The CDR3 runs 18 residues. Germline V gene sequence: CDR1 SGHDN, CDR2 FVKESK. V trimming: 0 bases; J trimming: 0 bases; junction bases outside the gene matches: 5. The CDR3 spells CASSQDASGGLSTDTQYF. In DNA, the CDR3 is TGTGCCAGCAGCCAAGACGCTAGCGGGGGGCTAAGCACAGATACGCAGTATTTT.